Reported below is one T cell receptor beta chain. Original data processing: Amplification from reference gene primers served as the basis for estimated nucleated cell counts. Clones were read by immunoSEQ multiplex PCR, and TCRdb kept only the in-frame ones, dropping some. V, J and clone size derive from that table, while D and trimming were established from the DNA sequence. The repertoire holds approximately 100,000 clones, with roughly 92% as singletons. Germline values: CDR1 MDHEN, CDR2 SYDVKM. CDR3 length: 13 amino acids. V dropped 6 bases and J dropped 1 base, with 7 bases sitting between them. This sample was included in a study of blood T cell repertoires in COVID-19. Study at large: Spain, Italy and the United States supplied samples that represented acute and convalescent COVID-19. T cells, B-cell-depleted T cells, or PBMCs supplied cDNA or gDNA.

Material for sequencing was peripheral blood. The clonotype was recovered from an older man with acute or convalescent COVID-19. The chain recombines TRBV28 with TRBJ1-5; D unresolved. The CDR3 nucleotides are TGTGCCAGCAGGTTTGGCAGCAATCAGCCCCAGCATTTT. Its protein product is CASRFGSNQPQHF. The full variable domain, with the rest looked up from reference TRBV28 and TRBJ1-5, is DVKVTQSSRYLVKRTGEKVFLECVQDMDHENMFWYRQDPGLGLRLIYFSYDVKMKEKGDIPEGYSVSREKKERFSLILESASTNQTSMYLCASRFGSNQPQHFGDGTRLSIL.